The 24 T cell receptor beta chains below come from one sample, sequenced in a study of neurological immune-mediated disorders. MiXCR, run by TCRdb on the 5' RACE reads, gives a single entry per CDR3 protein. Among some 20,000 distinct CDR3 sequences listed, 12% to 15% were seen once. Sequencing was performed on CD4+ T cells from blood. These receptor sequences come from an older woman with HTLV-1-associated myelopathy (HAM/TSP).

By frequency in the sample, this clonotype is medium-sized. The CDR3 DNA reads TGCGCCAGCAGCTCGAGGGAATCCGACACTGAAGCTTTCTTT. Its translation is CASSSRESDTEAFF. The chain has TRBV5-1 and TRBJ1-1; D is unclear. V was cut by 3 bases and J by 3 bases, with 12 bases left in between. Per the germline V gene, CDR1 is SGHRS and CDR2 is YFSETQ. The CDR3 covers 14 residues.

Many counts were recorded for this clonotype. The chain links TRBV3-1 to TRBJ2-1; 11 bases are a match to TRBD2. This CDR3 is built from 17 residues. J lost 9 bases, V lost 1 base, and 11 bases had no gene match. Germline lookup yields CDR1 LGHDT and CDR2 YNNKEL (reference sequence). The CDR3 sequence: CASSQGERTSGSGEQFF. CDR3 bases: TGTGCCAGCAGCCAAGGGGAAAGGACTAGCGGGTCCGGTGAGCAGTTCTTC.

This clonotype is classed as medium-sized. V gene TRBV12-3 or TRBV12-4 combines with J gene TRBJ2-7; 10 bases align to TRBD2. CDR3 length: 16 residues. Losses at the gene ends were 5 bases for V and 3 bases for J; bases not matched to a gene: 10. The DNA for the CDR3 is TGTGCCAGCAGTCAAGGGCGGGGACTAGCGTACTACGAGCAGTACTTC. It yields the protein CASSQGRGLAYYEQYF.

This clonotype was observed many times. The chain combines TRBV6-5 with TRBJ1-5; D is undetermined. The germline V and J ends were trimmed by 2 bases and 4 bases, with 6 bases remaining between them. CDR1 and CDR2 (germline): MNHEY, SVGAGI. CDR3 length: 13 amino acids. The CDR3 nucleotides are TGTGCCAGCAGTTACGAGGGAAATCAGCCCCAGCATTTT. Protein product: CASSYEGNQPQHF.

In its sample, this clonotype is medium-sized. The chain has TRBV29-1 and TRBJ2-7; D not certain. The ends were cut back, 6 bases at V and 0 bases at J, with 6 bases in the middle. Germline loops: CDR1 SQVTM, CDR2 ANQGSEA. There are 11 residues in the CDR3. Written as DNA, the CDR3 is TGCAGCGTCAGGCTCTCCTACGAGCAGTACTTC. It yields the protein CSVRLSYEQYF.

Ten or more counts support this clonotype. V usage is TRBV7-2 and J usage is TRBJ2-3; 7 nucleotides align to TRBD2. V dropped 0 bases and J dropped 2; count of bases not matched to a gene: 2. The CDR3 consists of 15 residues. CDR1 and CDR2 (germline): SGHTA, FQGNSA. CDR3 in DNA: TGTGCCAGCAGCTTAGCGGGGGGGAACACAGATACGCAGTATTTT. This translates into CASSLAGGNTDTQYF. The variable domain in full, with the rest retrieved from reference TRBV7-2 and TRBJ2-3, is GAGVSQSPSNKVTEKGKDVELRCDPISGHTALYWYRQSLGQGLEFLIYFQGNSAPDKSGLPSDRFSAERTGGSVSTLTIQRTQQEDSAVYLCASSLAGGNTDTQYFGPGTRLTVL.

The table lists this clonotype with many counts. The V gene is TRBV4-1, the J gene TRBJ2-2; D perhaps matches TRBD1 (5 bases). The germline V gene has CDR1 MGHRA and CDR2 YSYEKL. Trimming took 0 bases from V and 0 from J, leaving 8 bases between them. The length of the CDR3 is 16 residues. The CDR3 sequence: CASSQEVRANTGELFF. CDR3 DNA sequence: TGCGCCAGCAGCCAAGAGGTCAGGGCGAACACCGGGGAGCTGTTTTTT.

In its sample, this clonotype is medium-sized (0.01 to 0.1%). Germline is not matched at one junction end, which may reflect a read error. The gene calls are TRBV7-9 and TRBJ2-2; maybe TRBD2 (6 bases). The CDR3 loop spans 16 amino acids. Germline V lookup: CDR1 SEHNR, CDR2 FQNEAQ (reference sequence). The DNA of the CDR3 is TGTGCCAGCAGCTTCGGATCGTCGCAGGGCACCGGGGAGGTGTTTTTT. This encodes CASSFGSSQGTGEVFF.

This clonotype was seen ten or more times. The V gene is TRBV12-3 or TRBV12-4, the J gene TRBJ2-7; possible D gene TRBD2, 5 bases. The V gene lost 6 bases and the J gene lost 2 bases, with 14 bases spanning the gap. The CDR3 length is 14 residues. The CDR3 bases are TGTGCCAGCAGCCCAAACGGGGTCGCCTACGAGCAGTACTTC. Protein product: CASSPNGVAYEQYF.

At least ten counts were recorded for this clonotype. The rearrangement uses TRBV24-1 and TRBJ2-1; D might be TRBD2 (5 bases). Trimming removed 2 bases at V and 8 bases at J, with 6 bases between. This CDR3 contains 12 residues. The V gene's germline CDR1 is KGHDR and CDR2 SFDVKD. The CDR3 nucleotides are TGTGCCACCAGTGATTGGCGGGATGAGCAGTTCTTC. It encodes CATSDWRDEQFF.

This clonotype was recorded many times. This chain uses TRBV25-1 with TRBJ2-7; 8 bases line up with TRBD1. This CDR3 has 13 amino acids. Germline CDR1 is MGHDK and CDR2 is SYGVNS. With V trimmed by 5 bases and J by 2 bases, 2 bases remained unmatched. CDR3: CASSTGGTYEQYF. CDR3 sequence (DNA): TGTGCCAGCAGTACAGGGGGTACCTACGAGCAGTACTTC.

At least ten counts were recorded for this clonotype. The CDR3 loop reads CASSLLQGPDTQYF. The CDR3 DNA reads as TGCGCCAGCAGCTTACTACAGGGCCCAGATACGCAGTATTTT. The chain employs TRBV5-1 and TRBJ2-3, with D possibly being TRBD1 (6 bases). Germline CDR1 SGHRS, CDR2 YFSETQ. The CDR3 loop spans 14 amino acids. V lost 2 bases and J lost 4, with 11 bases in between.

This clonotype is medium-sized. The J gene is TRBJ1-6, the V gene TRBV20-1, with 9 bases identical to TRBD1. This CDR3 is 14 amino acids long. Germline V lookup: CDR1 DFQATT, CDR2 SNEGSKA (reference sequence). Germline trimming cut 3 bases from V and 4 bases from J; bases unmatched to any gene: 1. CDR3 region: CSARGQGYNSPLHF. CDR3 DNA: TGCAGTGCTAGGGGACAGGGTTATAATTCACCCCTCCACTTT.

This clonotype was picked up many times. The DNA for the CDR3 is TGTGCCAGCAGTTACTCACAGGGGGCGGTTGAGCAGTTCTTC. This sequence encodes CASSYSQGAVEQFF. This rearrangement joins TRBV6-5 to TRBJ2-1, with TRBD1 identical over 9 bases. CDR1 is MNHEY, CDR2 SVGAGI, per germline. The V segment lost 0 bases and the J segment 9 bases; nucleotides outside the gene matches: 3. The CDR3 spans 14 residues.

This clonotype was counted many times. The chain couples TRBV20-1 to TRBJ1-5, with TRBD1 identical over 10 bases. The ends lost 6 bases at V and 5 bases at J; junction bases unmatched: 7. The CDR3 contains 14 residues. Germline V gene lookup returns CDR1 DFQATT and CDR2 SNEGSKA (reference sequence). The CDR3 sequence is CSAITGQGDQPQHF. CDR3 nucleotides: TGCAGTGCAATAACCGGACAGGGGGATCAGCCCCAGCATTTT.

This clonotype was seen many times. J is TRBJ2-7 and V is TRBV4-1; 10 positions match TRBD2. This CDR3 contains 17 residues. Germline assignment: CDR1 MGHRA and CDR2 YSYEKL. Trimming removed 0 bases from V and 2 bases from J; junction bases left unmatched: 7. CDR3 protein: CASSQEDSGRVPYEQYF. CDR3 DNA: TGCGCCAGCAGCCAAGAAGACAGCGGGAGGGTCCCCTACGAGCAGTACTTC.

In its sample, this clonotype was seen many times. CDR3 nucleotide sequence: TGCGCCAGCAGCTTGGGGCCTAGCGGGAAGAGTAATGAGCAGTTCTTC. This sequence encodes CASSLGPSGKSNEQFF. The chain recombines TRBV5-1 with TRBJ2-1; 9 nucleotides match TRBD2. Germline V lookup: CDR1 SGHRS, CDR2 YFSETQ. Trimming took 0 bases from V and 7 from J; bases not matched to a gene: 8. CDR3 length: 16 residues.

This clonotype was seen ten or more times. The rearrangement joins TRBV7-2 to TRBJ1-1; D gene uncertain. Germline CDR1 is SGHTA and CDR2 is FQGNSA. V shed 4 bases and J shed 4 bases, with 16 bases lying between them. The CDR3 runs 15 residues. The CDR3 loop reads CASSSSFEVGTEAFF. The DNA for the CDR3 is TGTGCCAGCAGCTCTAGTTTTGAGGTGGGCACTGAAGCTTTCTTT. Using reference TRBV7-2 and TRBJ1-1 for the parts outside the CDR3, the full variable domain is GAGVSQSPSNKVTEKGKDVELRCDPISGHTALYWYRQSLGQGLEFLIYFQGNSAPDKSGLPSDRFSAERTGGSVSTLTIQRTQQEDSAVYLCASSSSFEVGTEAFFGQGTRLTVV.

In its sample, this clonotype was seen once. The limits of the CDR3 on the DNA are not certain, so only TCRdb's listed CDR3 is given. The chain couples TRBV7-9 to TRBJ1-2; the table calls TRBD1, which could not be checked here. Germline lookup yields CDR1 SEHNR and CDR2 FQNEAQ (reference sequence). The CDR3 is 18 residues long, ends included. The CDR3 reads CDSSFYICSAGGGYGYIF.

This clonotype was seen at least ten times. The chain carries TRBV29-1 and TRBJ2-5; 8 positions agree with TRBD2. V dropped 7 bases and J dropped 2; count of bases not matched to a gene: 9. Looked up from germline, CDR1 is SQVTM and CDR2 is ANQGSEA. CDR3 length: 14 amino acids. The CDR3 DNA reads as TGCAGCGCCGCGGGACTAGGGGGGCAAGAGACCCAGTACTTC. Its translation: CSAAGLGGQETQYF.

This clonotype has at least ten counts. This sequence joins TRBV9 and TRBJ1-1, with unresolved D. Deletions cut 2 bases from V and 2 bases from J, with 7 bases between. The CDR3 is 13 residues long. The V gene's germline CDR1 is SGDLS and CDR2 YYNGEE. CDR3 protein: CASSVAHNTEAFF. The CDR3 nucleotides are TGTGCCAGCAGCGTTGCACATAACACTGAAGCTTTCTTT.

In regard to this clonotype: No DNA is shown, since the ends of the CDR3 on it are uncertain; the CDR3 is the one TCRdb lists. The V gene is TRBV5-1, the J gene TRBJ2-1; TRBD1 is the table's D call, not checked against the DNA. The CDR3 has 22 amino acids, counting both end residues. From germline, CDR1 is SGHRS and CDR2 YFSETQ. The CDR3 protein is CASSSRVGGQDTQYFGPGGQFF.

By sample fraction, this clonotype is medium-sized. V and J are TRBV20-1 and TRBJ1-1; D perhaps matches TRBD1 (6 bases). Germline CDR1 reads DFQATT; CDR2 reads SNEGSKA (reference sequence). Trimming stripped 1 base from V and 7 bases from J, with 13 bases between. The CDR3 length is 13 residues. The CDR3 spells CSARGGGRVEAFF. The CDR3 DNA reads as TGCAGTGCTAGAGGAGGGGGGCGAGTTGAAGCTTTCTTT.

The gene calls are TRBV3-1 and TRBJ2-2, with D unclear. The germline V gene has CDR1 LGHDT and CDR2 YNNKEL (reference sequence). The CDR3 has 14 residues. The ends were cut back, 2 bases at V and 2 bases at J, with 6 bases in the middle. The CDR3 loop reads CASSQNPNTGELFF. CDR3 nucleotides: TGTGCCAGCAGCCAAAACCCAAACACCGGGGAGCTGTTTTTT.